This T cell receptor beta chain was profiled in a study of T cell repertoires in cytomegalovirus infection (dated 2019 in TCRdb). Study-level background: Donor HLA type was relevant to the analysis, as public TCR beta signatures indicated carriage of CMV infection together with the matching HLA type. Here is what the overall study found, with its caveats: Carriers of CMV infection plus the relevant HLA type were discriminated by the cumulative frequency of public TCR beta family members in the study cohort and in an independent 352-donor cohort. The ex vivo response was dominated by HLA-C-restricted CMV-specific TCR beta clonotypes, which also provided the single most frequent clonotype in two of eight donors.

Remarks on this clonotype: The specificity of this receptor is unknown. No quality values exist for individual bases; no much larger clone is one base distant.

The sequencer was an Illumina HiSeq 1500. Using fastp trimming at Q25 and MiXCR clonotype assembly, TCRdb reanalyzed the public sequencing data and kept in-frame beta chains. All rows with the same CDR3 protein become a single entry with the most common DNA and genes. The sample includes hundreds of thousands of distinct CDR3 sequences, with about 8.8% observed a single time. The biggest ten clones account for 2% to 3% of the sample. Sequenced sample: PBMCs. This TCR was sampled from a human donor in good health (CMV status not recorded). Some clones in this sample may be carry-over from other donors' samples.

The CDR3 protein: CATGDRAGELFF. The DNA reads TGTGCAACCGGGGACCGCGCCGGGGAGCTGTTTTTT. The rearranged chain carries TRBV19 and TRBJ2-2, with the D segment possibly TRBD1 or TRBD2, each aligning over 5 bases. Spanning cysteine to phenylalanine, the CDR3 consists of 12 amino acids. The DNA shown is the 36-base CDR3, in frame from base 1. CDR1 is given as LNHDA and CDR2 as SQIVND, both from the germline V gene (reference sequence). The reference TRBV19 and TRBJ2-2 proteins fill in what lies around the CDR3, so the full variable domain reads DGGITQSPKYLFRKEGQNVTLSCEQNLNHDAMYWYRQDPGQGLRLIYYSQIVNDFQKGDIAEGYSVSREKKESFPLTVTSAQKNPTAFYLCATGDRAGELFFGEGSRLTVL.